The 8 T cell receptor beta chains in this list originate from one sample, sequenced in a study of cytomegalovirus exposure and HLA in healthy donors. Only in-frame clones appear in the TCRdb table, and some are missing; sequencing was by immunoSEQ multiplex PCR. The repertoire holds 100,000 to 150,000 clones, with roughly 89% as singletons. What was sequenced was PBMCs. The source of these receptors is a woman aged 18 to 35 in good health and CMV-seronegative.

This chain joins TRBV5-1 and TRBJ1-2; 7 bases align to TRBD1. The CDR3 has 13 amino acids. Germline values: CDR1 SGHRS, CDR2 YFSETQ. V shed 4 bases, J shed 6 bases, and the junction held 6 bases outside the gene matches. CDR3 in amino acids: CASSRQGTHGYTF. In DNA, the CDR3 is TGCGCCAGCAGCCGACAGGGAACTCATGGCTACACCTTC.

This chain links TRBV19 with TRBJ2-7; TRBD2 is a possible D gene (5 bases). CDR3 length: 13 amino acids. V was pared by 4 bases and J by 2 bases, with 9 bases between. CDR1 LNHDA and CDR2 SQIVND come from the germline V gene (reference sequence). The CDR3 protein is CASSRPGTYEQYF. For the CDR3, the DNA is TGTGCCAGTAGTAGGCCGGGAACCTACGAGCAGTACTTC.

The V and J genes are TRBV18 and TRBJ1-2, with TRBD1 identical over 9 bases. The germline gives CDR1 KGHSH, CDR2 LQKENI. V lost 2 bases, J lost 4 bases, and 5 bases stayed unmatched. CDR3 length: 15 residues. The CDR3 region has the DNA TGTGCCAGCTCACCAACCGGGACAGGGACCTATGGCTACACCTTC. It yields the protein CASSPTGTGTYGYTF.

The rearrangement uses TRBV5-1 and TRBJ2-5; 14 positions match TRBD2. There are 17 residues in the CDR3. V was pared by 5 bases and J by 5 bases, with 11 bases of the junction left unmatched. Per germline, CDR1 SGHRS and CDR2 YFSETQ. CDR3 in DNA: TGCGCCAGCAGATCCGGACTAGCGGGAGGAAGTTCGGAGACCCAGTACTTC. It translates to CASRSGLAGGSSETQYF. Full variable domain (missing parts from reference TRBV5-1 and TRBJ2-5): KAGVTQTPRYLIKTRGQQVTLSCSPISGHRSVSWYQQTPGQGLQFLFEYFSETQRNKGNFPGRFSGRQFSNSRSEMNVSTLELGDSALYLCASRSGLAGGSSETQYFGPGTRLLVL.

This clone showed up just a few times. The V gene is TRBV6-5, the J gene TRBJ1-2; the D is unclear. V lost 6 bases to trimming and J lost 7 bases, with 12 bases between them. This CDR3 spans 12 amino acids. Looked up from germline, CDR1 is MNHEY and CDR2 is SVGAGI. CDR3 sequence reads: CASSPGQIGYTF. DNA of the CDR3: TGTGCCAGCAGCCCAGGCCAGATTGGCTACACCTTC.

The chain recombines TRBV27 with TRBJ1-4, with 9 bases identical to TRBD1. The CDR3 covers 16 residues. Germline V gives CDR1 MNHEY, CDR2 SMNVEV (reference sequence). The ends lost 5 bases at V and 8 bases at J; junction bases unmatched: 12. CDR3 sequence (DNA): TGTGCCAGCAGTCCGCGGACAGGGGAGGGTTACGAAAAACTGTTTTTT. It specifies CASSPRTGEGYEKLFF.

V is TRBV28 and J is TRBJ2-1; 13 bases are shared with TRBD2. The CDR3 contains 17 residues. The germline CDR1 and CDR2 sequences are MDHEN and SYDVKM. The J segment lost 7 bases and the V segment lost 5 bases, leaving 11 bases of the junction unmatched. This CDR3 reads CASSPVTLTSGGNEQFF. Written as DNA, the CDR3 is TGTGCCAGCAGTCCCGTGACACTGACTAGCGGGGGGAATGAGCAGTTCTTC.

The chain employs TRBV30 and TRBJ2-3, with D perhaps TRBD2 (6 bases). Trimming removed 3 bases at V and 5 bases at J, with 18 bases between. The germline V gene encodes CDR1 GTSNPN and CDR2 SVGIG (reference sequence). This CDR3 has 15 residues. The CDR3 DNA follows: TGTGCCTGGAGGGCGTTTGCGTGGAGGGGAGATACGCAGTATTTT. This translates into CAWRAFAWRGDTQYF. Filled out from reference TRBV30 and TRBJ2-3, the complete variable domain reads SQTIHQWPATLVQPVGSPLSLECTVEGTSNPNLYWYRQAAGRGLQLLFYSVGIGQISSEVPQNLSASRPQDRQFILSSKKLLLSDSGFYLCAWRAFAWRGDTQYFGPGTRLTVL.